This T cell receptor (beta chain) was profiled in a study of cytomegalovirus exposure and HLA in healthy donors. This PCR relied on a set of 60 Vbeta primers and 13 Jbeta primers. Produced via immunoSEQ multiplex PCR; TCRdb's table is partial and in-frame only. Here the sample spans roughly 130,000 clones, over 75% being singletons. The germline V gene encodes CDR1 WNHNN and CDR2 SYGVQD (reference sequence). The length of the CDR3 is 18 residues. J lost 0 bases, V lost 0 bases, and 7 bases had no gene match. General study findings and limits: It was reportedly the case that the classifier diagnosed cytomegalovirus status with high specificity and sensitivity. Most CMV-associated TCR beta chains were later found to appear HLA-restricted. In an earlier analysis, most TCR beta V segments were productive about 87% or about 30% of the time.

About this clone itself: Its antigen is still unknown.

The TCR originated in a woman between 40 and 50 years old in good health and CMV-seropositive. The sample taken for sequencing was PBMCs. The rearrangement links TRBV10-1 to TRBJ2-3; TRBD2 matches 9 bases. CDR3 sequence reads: CASSESPAGGTSTDTQYF. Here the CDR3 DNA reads TGCGCCAGCAGTGAGTCGCCAGCGGGGGGTACTAGCACAGATACGCAGTATTTT.